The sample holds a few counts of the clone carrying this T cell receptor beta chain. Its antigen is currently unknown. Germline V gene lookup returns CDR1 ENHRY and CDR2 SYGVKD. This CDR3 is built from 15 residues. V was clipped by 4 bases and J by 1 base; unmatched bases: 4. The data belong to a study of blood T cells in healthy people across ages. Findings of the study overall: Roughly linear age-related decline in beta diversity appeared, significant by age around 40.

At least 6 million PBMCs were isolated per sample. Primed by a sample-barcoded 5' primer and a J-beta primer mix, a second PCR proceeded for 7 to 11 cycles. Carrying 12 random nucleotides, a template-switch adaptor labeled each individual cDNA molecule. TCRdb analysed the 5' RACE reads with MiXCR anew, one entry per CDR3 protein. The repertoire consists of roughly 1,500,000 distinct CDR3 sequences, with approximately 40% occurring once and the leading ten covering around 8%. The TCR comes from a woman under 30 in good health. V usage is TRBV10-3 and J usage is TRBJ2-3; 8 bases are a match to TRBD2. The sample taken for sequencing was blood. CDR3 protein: CAISGRREGTDTQYF. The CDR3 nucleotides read TGTGCCATCAGTGGGCGGCGGGAGGGCACAGATACGCAGTATTTT.